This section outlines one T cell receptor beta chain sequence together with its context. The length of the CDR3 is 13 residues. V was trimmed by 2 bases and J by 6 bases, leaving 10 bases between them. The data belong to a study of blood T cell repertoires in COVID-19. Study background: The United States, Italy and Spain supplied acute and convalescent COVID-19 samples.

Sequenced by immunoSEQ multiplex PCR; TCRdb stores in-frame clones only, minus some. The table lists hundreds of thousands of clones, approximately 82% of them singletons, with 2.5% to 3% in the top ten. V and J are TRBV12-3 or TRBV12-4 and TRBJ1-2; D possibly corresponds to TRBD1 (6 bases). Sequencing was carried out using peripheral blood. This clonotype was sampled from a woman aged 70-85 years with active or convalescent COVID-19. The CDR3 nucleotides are TGTGCCAGCAGTTTAACACAGGGAAATGGCTACACCTTC. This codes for CASSLTQGNGYTF.